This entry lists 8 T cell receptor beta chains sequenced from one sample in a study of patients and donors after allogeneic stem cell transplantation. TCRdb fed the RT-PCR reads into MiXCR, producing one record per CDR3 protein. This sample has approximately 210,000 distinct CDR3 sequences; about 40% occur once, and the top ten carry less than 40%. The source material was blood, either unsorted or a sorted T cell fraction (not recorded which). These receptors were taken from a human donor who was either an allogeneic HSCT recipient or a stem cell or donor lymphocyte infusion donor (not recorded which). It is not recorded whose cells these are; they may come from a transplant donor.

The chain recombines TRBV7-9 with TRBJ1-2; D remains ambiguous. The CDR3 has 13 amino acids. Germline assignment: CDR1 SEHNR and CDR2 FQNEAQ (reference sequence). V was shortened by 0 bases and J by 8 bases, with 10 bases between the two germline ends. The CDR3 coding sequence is TGTGCCAGCAGCTTAGCGCAAAGTACGGGCTACACCTTC. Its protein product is CASSLAQSTGYTF.

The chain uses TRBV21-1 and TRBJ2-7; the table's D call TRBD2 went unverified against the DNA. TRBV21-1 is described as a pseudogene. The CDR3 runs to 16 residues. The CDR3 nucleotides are TGTGCCAGCAGTAGCAGGGGACTAGCGGAGTCTTTGGAGCAGTACTTC. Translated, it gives CASSSRGLAESLEQYF.

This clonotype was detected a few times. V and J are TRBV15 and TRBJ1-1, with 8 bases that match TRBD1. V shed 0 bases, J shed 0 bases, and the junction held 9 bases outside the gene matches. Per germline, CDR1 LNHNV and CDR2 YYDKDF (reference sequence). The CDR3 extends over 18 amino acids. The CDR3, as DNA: TGTGCCACCAGCAGAGATGAAGGGACAGGACCTATGAACACTGAAGCTTTCTTT. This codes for CATSRDEGTGPMNTEAFF.

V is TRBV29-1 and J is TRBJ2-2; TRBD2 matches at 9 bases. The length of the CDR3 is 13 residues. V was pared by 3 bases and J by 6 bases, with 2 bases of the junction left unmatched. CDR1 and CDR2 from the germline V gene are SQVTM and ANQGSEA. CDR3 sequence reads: CSVEAGGAGELFF. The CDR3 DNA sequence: TGCAGCGTTGAGGCGGGAGGGGCCGGGGAGCTGTTTTTT.

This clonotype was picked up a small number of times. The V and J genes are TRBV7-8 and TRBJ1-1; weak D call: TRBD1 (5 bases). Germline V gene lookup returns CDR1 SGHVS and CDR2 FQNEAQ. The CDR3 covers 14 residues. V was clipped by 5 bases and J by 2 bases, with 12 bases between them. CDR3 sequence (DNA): TGTGCCAGCAGCAGGCTAGGGGTCAACACTGAAGCTTTCTTT. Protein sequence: CASSRLGVNTEAFF.

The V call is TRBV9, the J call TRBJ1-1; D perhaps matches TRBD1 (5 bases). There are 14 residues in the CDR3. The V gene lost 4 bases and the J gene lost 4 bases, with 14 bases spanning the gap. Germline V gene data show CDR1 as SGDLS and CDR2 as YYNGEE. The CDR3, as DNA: TGTGCCAGCAGCCCGGACACTCGGGGCACTGAAGCTTTCTTT. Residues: CASSPDTRGTEAFF.

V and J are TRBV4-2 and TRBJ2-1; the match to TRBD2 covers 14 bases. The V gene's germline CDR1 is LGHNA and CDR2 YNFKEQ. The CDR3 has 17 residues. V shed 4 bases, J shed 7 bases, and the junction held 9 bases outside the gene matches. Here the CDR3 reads CASSPSGLAGEDNEQFF. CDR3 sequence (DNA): TGTGCCAGCAGCCCCTCGGGACTAGCGGGAGAGGATAATGAGCAGTTCTTC.

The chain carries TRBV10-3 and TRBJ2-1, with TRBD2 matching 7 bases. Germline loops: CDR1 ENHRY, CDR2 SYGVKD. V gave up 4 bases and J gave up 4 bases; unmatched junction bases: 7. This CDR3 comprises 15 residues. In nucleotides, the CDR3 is TGTGCCATCAGTGGGGGGTTTAGCGGGTACAATGAGCAGTTCTTC. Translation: CAISGGFSGYNEQFF.